This TCR beta chain comes out of a study of blood T cells in healthy people across ages. Study observations and caveats: What prevented conclusive comparison of naive and antigen-experienced cells was that PBMCs were unsorted.

Concerning this clonotype itself: As yet, its antigen is unknown.

Combining a sample-barcoded 5' primer with a J-beta primer mix, a second PCR ran for about 7 to 11 cycles. Tags on each cDNA molecule came from a template-switch adaptor with 12 random nucleotides. MiXCR, run by TCRdb on the 5' RACE reads, gives a single entry per CDR3 protein. The sample carries fewer than 750,000 distinct CDR3 sequences, around 52% recorded once. The CDR3 extends over 14 amino acids. CDR1 is SGHRS and CDR2 is YFSETQ in the germline V gene. V lost 7 bases to trimming and J lost 5 bases, with 18 bases between them. Extraction of total RNA produced a minimum of 5.5 micrograms from each sample.

The clonotype originates from a woman over 75 in good health. The chain couples TRBV5-1 to TRBJ2-5; D remains ambiguous. The sequencing sample was made of blood. The CDR3 here is CASSLEGSRETQYF. The DNA of the CDR3 is TGCGCCAGCTCCCTGGAAGGGTCAAGGGAGACCCAGTACTTC.